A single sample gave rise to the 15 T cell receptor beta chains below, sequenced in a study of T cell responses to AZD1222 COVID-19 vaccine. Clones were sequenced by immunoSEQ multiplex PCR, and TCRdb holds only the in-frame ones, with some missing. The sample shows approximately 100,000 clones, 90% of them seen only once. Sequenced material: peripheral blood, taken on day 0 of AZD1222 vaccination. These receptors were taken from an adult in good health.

DNA of the CDR3: TGTGCCAGCAGCCTTACCCGTCGGGGTCAGCCCCAGCATTTT. Encoded protein: CASSLTRRGQPQHF. V and J are TRBV4-2 and TRBJ1-5; no clear D gene. Trimming removed 4 bases at V and 6 bases at J, with 13 bases between. The CDR3 contains 14 residues. Looked up from germline, CDR1 is LGHNA and CDR2 is YNFKEQ.

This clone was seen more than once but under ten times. This CDR3 is CASSLVALATYNEQFF. The CDR3 region has the DNA TGTGCCAGCAGCTTAGTGGCACTAGCGACCTACAATGAGCAGTTCTTC. The chain combines TRBV7-6 with TRBJ2-1; 7 bases agree with TRBD2. The CDR3 is 16 residues long. V gave up 1 base and J gave up 2 bases; unmatched junction bases: 5. CDR1 is SGHVS and CDR2 is FNYEAQ in the germline V gene.

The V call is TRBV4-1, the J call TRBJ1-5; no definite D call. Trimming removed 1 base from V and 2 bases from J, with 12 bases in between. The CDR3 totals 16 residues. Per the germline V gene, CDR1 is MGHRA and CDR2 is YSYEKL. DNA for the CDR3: TGCGCCAGCAGCCAAGTTAATCTGATTGGCAATCAGCCCCAGCATTTT. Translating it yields CASSQVNLIGNQPQHF.

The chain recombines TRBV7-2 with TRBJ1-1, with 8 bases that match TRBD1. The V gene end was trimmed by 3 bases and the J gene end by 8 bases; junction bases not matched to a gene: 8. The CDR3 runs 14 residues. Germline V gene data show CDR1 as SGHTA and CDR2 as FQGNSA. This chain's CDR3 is CASSFSGTGREAFF. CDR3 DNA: TGTGCCAGCAGCTTTTCCGGGACAGGAAGGGAAGCTTTCTTT.

CDR3: CASSWKNNYGYTF. The CDR3 bases are TGCGCCAGCAGCTGGAAAAATAACTATGGCTACACCTTC. J is TRBJ1-2 and V is TRBV5-1; D is uncertain. This CDR3 spans 13 amino acids. Germline lookup yields CDR1 SGHRS and CDR2 YFSETQ. V lost 3 bases, J lost 1 base, and 7 bases lay in between.

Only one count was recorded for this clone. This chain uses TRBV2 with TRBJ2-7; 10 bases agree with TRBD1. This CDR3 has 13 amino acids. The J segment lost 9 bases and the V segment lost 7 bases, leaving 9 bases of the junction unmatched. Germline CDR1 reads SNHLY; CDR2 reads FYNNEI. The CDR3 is CASTFGTGVAQYF. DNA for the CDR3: TGTGCCAGCACCTTCGGGACAGGGGTGGCGCAGTACTTC. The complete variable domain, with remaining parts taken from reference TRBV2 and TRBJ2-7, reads EPEVTQTPSHQVTQMGQEVILRCVPISNHLYFYWYRQILGQKVEFLVSFYNNEISEKSEIFDDQFSVERPDGSNFTLKIRSTKLEDSAMYFCASTFGTGVAQYFGPGTRLTVT.

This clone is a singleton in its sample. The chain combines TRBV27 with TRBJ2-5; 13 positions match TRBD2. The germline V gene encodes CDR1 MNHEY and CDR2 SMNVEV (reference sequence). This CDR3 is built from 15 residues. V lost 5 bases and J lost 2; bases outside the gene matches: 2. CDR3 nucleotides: TGTGCCAGCAGTAGGACTAGCGGGGGTCAAGAGACCCAGTACTTC. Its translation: CASSRTSGGQETQYF.

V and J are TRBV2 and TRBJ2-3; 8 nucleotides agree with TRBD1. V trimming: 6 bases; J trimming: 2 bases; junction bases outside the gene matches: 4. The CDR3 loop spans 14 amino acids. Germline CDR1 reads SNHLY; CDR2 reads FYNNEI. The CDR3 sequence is CASSRDRNTDTQYF. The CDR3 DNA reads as TGTGCCAGCAGCCGGGACAGGAACACAGATACGCAGTATTTT.

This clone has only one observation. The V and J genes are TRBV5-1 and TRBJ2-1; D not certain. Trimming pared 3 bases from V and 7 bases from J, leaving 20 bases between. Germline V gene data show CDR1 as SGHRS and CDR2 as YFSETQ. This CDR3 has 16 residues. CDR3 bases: TGCGCCAGCAGCTACTCGGGCTCTATGTCCCCAAATGAGCAGTTCTTC. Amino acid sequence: CASSYSGSMSPNEQFF.

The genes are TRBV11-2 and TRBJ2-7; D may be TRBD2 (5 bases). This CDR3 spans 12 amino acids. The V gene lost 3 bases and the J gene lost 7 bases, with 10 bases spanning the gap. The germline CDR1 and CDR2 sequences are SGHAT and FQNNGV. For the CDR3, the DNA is TGTGCCAGCAGCTTCCCGGGGAGAGAGCAGTACTTC. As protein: CASSFPGREQYF.

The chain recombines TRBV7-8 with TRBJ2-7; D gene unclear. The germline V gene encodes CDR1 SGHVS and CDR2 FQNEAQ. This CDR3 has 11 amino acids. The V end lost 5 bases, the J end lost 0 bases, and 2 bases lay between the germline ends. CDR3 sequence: CASSPSYEQYF. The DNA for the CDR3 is TGTGCCAGCAGCCCCTCCTACGAGCAGTACTTC. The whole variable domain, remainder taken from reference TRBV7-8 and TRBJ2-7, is GAGVSQSPRYKVAKRGQDVALRCDPISGHVSLFWYQQALGQGPEFLTYFQNEAQLDKSGLPSDRFFAERPEGSVSTLKIQRTQQEDSAVYLCASSPSYEQYFGPGTRLTVT.

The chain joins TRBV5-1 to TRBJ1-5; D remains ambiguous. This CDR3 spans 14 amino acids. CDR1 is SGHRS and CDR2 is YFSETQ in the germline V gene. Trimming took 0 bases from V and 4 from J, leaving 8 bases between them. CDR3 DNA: TGCGCCAGCAGCTTGGACGGCCCAAATCAGCCCCAGCATTTT. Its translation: CASSLDGPNQPQHF.

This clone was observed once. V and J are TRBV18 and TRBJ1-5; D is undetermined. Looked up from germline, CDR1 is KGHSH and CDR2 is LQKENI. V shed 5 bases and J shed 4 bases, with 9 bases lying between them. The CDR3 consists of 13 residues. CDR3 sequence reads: CASSIEGNQPQHF. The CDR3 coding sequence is TGTGCCAGCTCAATAGAAGGGAATCAGCCCCAGCATTTT.

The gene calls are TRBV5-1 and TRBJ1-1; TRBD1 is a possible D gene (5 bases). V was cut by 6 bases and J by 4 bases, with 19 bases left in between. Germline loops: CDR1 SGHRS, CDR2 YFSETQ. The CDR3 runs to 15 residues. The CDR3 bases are TGCGCCAGCACGCCTCTCCCCGGTGGGGGCACTGAAGCTTTCTTT. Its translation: CASTPLPGGGTEAFF. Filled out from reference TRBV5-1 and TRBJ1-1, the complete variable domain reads KAGVTQTPRYLIKTRGQQVTLSCSPISGHRSVSWYQQTPGQGLQFLFEYFSETQRNKGNFPGRFSGRQFSNSRSEMNVSTLELGDSALYLCASTPLPGGGTEAFFGQGTRLTVV.

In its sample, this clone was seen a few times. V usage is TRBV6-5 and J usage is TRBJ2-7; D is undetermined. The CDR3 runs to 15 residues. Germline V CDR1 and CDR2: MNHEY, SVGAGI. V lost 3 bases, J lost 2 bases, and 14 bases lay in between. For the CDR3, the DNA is TGTGCCAGCAGTTATGGGGTCCACCTGCCCTACGAGCAGTACTTC. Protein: CASSYGVHLPYEQYF.